Below, 26 T cell receptor beta chains from the same sample are listed, as sequenced in a study of blood T cell repertoires in COVID-19. Here immunoSEQ multiplex PCR was the method, and the copy in TCRdb shows in-frame clones only, minus some. The top ten clones hold approximately 27% of a sample with about 99,000 clones, approximately 88% of them seen once. Sequenced sample: peripheral blood. These receptors came from a man between 60 and 75 years old with acute or convalescent COVID-19.

The rearrangement uses TRBV11-2 and TRBJ1-1; TRBD1 aligns across 7 bases. Germline V gives CDR1 SGHAT, CDR2 FQNNGV. The CDR3 sequence is 15 residues long. The J segment lost 1 base and the V segment lost 5 bases, leaving 7 bases of the junction unmatched. This CDR3 is CASSTREGANTEAFF. CDR3 nucleotides: TGTGCCAGCAGCACCCGGGAGGGGGCGAACACTGAAGCTTTCTTT.

This clone was recorded once. The J gene is TRBJ2-3, the V gene TRBV25-1; D gene uncertain. The ends were cut back, 1 base at V and 3 bases at J, with 11 bases in the middle. This CDR3 has 15 amino acids. Per the germline V gene, CDR1 is MGHDK and CDR2 is SYGVNS. CDR3 DNA sequence: TGTGCCAGCAGTGAATTCGAGCGAGCGACAGATACGCAGTATTTT. It encodes CASSEFERATDTQYF.

This chain connects TRBV7-6 to TRBJ2-3; 11 positions agree with TRBD2. The CDR3 length is 16 residues. Germline values: CDR1 SGHVS, CDR2 FNYEAQ. V gave up 5 bases and J gave up 4 bases; unmatched junction bases: 8. The CDR3 bases are TGTGCCAGCAGCGGACGGACTAGCGGGCCTCCAGATACGCAGTATTTT. It yields the protein CASSGRTSGPPDTQYF.

The chain has TRBV19 and TRBJ1-2, with D possibly being TRBD1 (5 bases). CDR3 length: 13 amino acids. CDR1 LNHDA and CDR2 SQIVND come from the germline V gene (reference sequence). CDR3 protein: CAARGPADYGYTF. CDR3 DNA sequence: TGTGCTGCAAGGGGCCCGGCGGACTATGGCTACACCTTC.

The chain combines TRBV6-6 with TRBJ1-6, with 8 bases lining up with TRBD1. Losses at the gene ends were 2 bases for V and 10 bases for J; bases not matched to a gene: 7. Germline lookup yields CDR1 MNHNY and CDR2 SVGAGI (reference sequence). The CDR3 loop spans 15 amino acids. The CDR3 loop is CASSYRTGTNSPLHF. The DNA for the CDR3 is TGTGCCAGCAGTTACAGGACAGGGACTAACTCACCCCTCCACTTT.

This sequence joins TRBV5-4 and TRBJ2-3; D unresolved. CDR3 length: 14 amino acids. CDR1 is SGHNT, CDR2 YYREEE, per germline (reference sequence). V was cut by 0 bases and J by 6 bases, with 11 bases left in between. Here the CDR3 reads CASSLDGSWDTQYF. The CDR3, as DNA: TGTGCCAGCAGCTTGGACGGGTCGTGGGATACGCAGTATTTT. The full variable domain, in which reference TRBV5-4 and TRBJ2-3 provide the parts outside the CDR3, is ETGVTQSPTHLIKTRGQQVTLRCSSQSGHNTVSWYQQALGQGPQFIFQYYREEENGRGNFPPRFSGLQFPNYSSELNVNALELDDSALYLCASSLDGSWDTQYFGPGTRLTVL.

The rearrangement uses TRBV14 and TRBJ2-1, with 10 nucleotides matching TRBD2. This CDR3 contains 18 residues. Trimming took 0 bases from V and 8 from J; bases not matched to a gene: 13. The germline V gene has CDR1 SGHDN and CDR2 FVKESK. CDR3 amino acids: CASSQDKGLGLAIDEQFF. CDR3 in DNA: TGTGCCAGCAGCCAAGATAAGGGATTGGGACTAGCGATCGATGAGCAGTTCTTC.

A few counts support this clone. J is TRBJ2-5 and V is TRBV6-2 or TRBV6-3; tentatively, D is TRBD1 (6 bases). The V end lost 5 bases, the J end lost 7 bases, and 20 bases lay between the germline ends. Germline lookup yields CDR1 MNHEY and CDR2 SVGEGT. The CDR3 covers 15 residues. This CDR3 reads CASSEGHEYPGTQYF. The CDR3 region has the DNA TGTGCCAGCAGTGAGGGACACGAGTACCCAGGGACCCAGTACTTC.

The rearrangement links TRBV15 to TRBJ2-7; 8 bases are a match to TRBD1. Germline-derived CDR1 and CDR2 are LNHNV and YYDKDF (reference sequence). This CDR3 is 15 amino acids long. Trimming at V came to 1 base and at J to 0 bases, leaving 2 bases not matched to a gene. CDR3: CATSRGTGSSYEQYF. The CDR3 DNA reads TGTGCCACCAGCAGAGGGACAGGGAGCTCCTACGAGCAGTACTTC.

This chain uses TRBV5-1 with TRBJ1-3; no clear D gene. The CDR3 is 14 amino acids. CDR1 SGHRS and CDR2 YFSETQ come from the germline V gene. V lost 0 bases to trimming and J lost 3 bases, with 7 bases between them. The CDR3 nucleotides are TGCGCCAGCAGCTTGGCGGGGATTGGAAACACCATATATTTT. It specifies CASSLAGIGNTIYF.

This chain links TRBV28 with TRBJ1-5, with 10 bases aligning to TRBD1. The CDR3 contains 14 residues. V shed 5 bases and J 7 bases; nucleotides not matched to a gene: 5. Germline CDR1 is MDHEN and CDR2 is SYDVKM. The CDR3 sequence: CASSTGTGVQPQHF. The DNA of the CDR3 is TGTGCCAGCAGTACCGGGACAGGGGTCCAGCCCCAGCATTTT.

The chain uses TRBV19 and TRBJ2-1, with TRBD2 matching 10 bases. The V gene's germline CDR1 is LNHDA and CDR2 SQIVND (reference sequence). The CDR3 is 17 residues long. V gave up 6 bases and J gave up 4 bases; unmatched junction bases: 12. Here the CDR3 reads CASRRTSGSVGYNEQFF. The CDR3, as DNA: TGTGCCAGTAGGAGGACTAGCGGTTCCGTAGGGTACAATGAGCAGTTCTTC.

In its sample, this clone was seen once. This rearrangement joins TRBV24-1 to TRBJ2-3; 7 bases align to TRBD1. CDR3 length: 17 amino acids. CDR1 KGHDR and CDR2 SFDVKD come from the germline V gene. The J segment lost 2 bases and the V segment lost 3 bases, leaving 10 bases of the junction unmatched. The CDR3 DNA reads as TGTGCCACCAGTGATGGTCCAGGGGGTAGGGTCACAGATACGCAGTATTTT. This sequence encodes CATSDGPGGRVTDTQYF.

V gene TRBV18 combines with J gene TRBJ2-6; D may be TRBD2 (5 bases). The CDR3 consists of 16 residues. Germline CDR1 is KGHSH and CDR2 is LQKENI. V lost 0 bases to trimming and J lost 0 bases, with 6 bases between them. The CDR3 loop reads CASSPPGVSGANVLTF. CDR3 bases: TGTGCCAGCTCACCACCGGGAGTCTCTGGGGCCAACGTCCTGACTTTC.

V usage is TRBV2 and J usage is TRBJ2-3, with D possibly matching TRBD1 (6 bases). The germline V and J ends were trimmed by 5 bases and 6 bases, with 12 bases remaining between them. The length of the CDR3 is 13 residues. Germline loops: CDR1 SNHLY, CDR2 FYNNEI. The CDR3 DNA follows: TGTGCCAGCAGTTTACAGGGTCGGGATACGCAGTATTTT. Translation: CASSLQGRDTQYF. Drawing the rest from reference TRBV2 and TRBJ2-3, the complete variable domain is EPEVTQTPSHQVTQMGQEVILRCVPISNHLYFYWYRQILGQKVEFLVSFYNNEISEKSEIFDDQFSVERPDGSNFTLKIRSTKLEDSAMYFCASSLQGRDTQYFGPGTRLTVL.

V gene TRBV2 combines with J gene TRBJ1-4; 7 nucleotides match TRBD1. J lost 2 bases, V lost 1 base, and 4 bases had no gene match. CDR3 size: 16 residues. In germline, CDR1 is SNHLY, CDR2 FYNNEI. The CDR3 bases are TGTGCCAGCAGTGAAGAGGGGGCTTCGACTAATGAAAAACTGTTTTTT. Its translation is CASSEEGASTNEKLFF. Full variable domain (outside the CDR3, taken from reference TRBV2 and TRBJ1-4): EPEVTQTPSHQVTQMGQEVILRCVPISNHLYFYWYRQILGQKVEFLVSFYNNEISEKSEIFDDQFSVERPDGSNFTLKIRSTKLEDSAMYFCASSEEGASTNEKLFFGSGTQLSVL.

This clone was found a few times. The chain employs TRBV4-2 and TRBJ1-3; a possible D gene is TRBD1 (6 bases). Per the germline V gene, CDR1 is LGHNA and CDR2 is YNFKEQ. Trimming took off 0 bases at V and 3 bases at J, with 15 bases between the two ends. This CDR3 region has 17 residues. In nucleotides, the CDR3 is TGTGCCAGCAGCCAAGAGGGCCCCAGCAGGGGTGGAAACACCATATATTTT. Amino acid sequence: CASSQEGPSRGGNTIYF.

The chain has TRBV4-3 and TRBJ2-5; the match to TRBD2 covers 11 bases. This CDR3 contains 16 residues. Germline-derived CDR1 and CDR2 are LGHNA and YSLEER. The ends lost 4 bases at V and 5 bases at J; junction bases unmatched: 9. The CDR3 nucleotides read TGCGCCAGCAGCCTTAGCGGGAGGGCCAGGGGGGAGACCCAGTACTTC. It yields the protein CASSLSGRARGETQYF.

The chain links TRBV18 to TRBJ1-1; 8 bases line up with TRBD1. Trimming cost V 1 base and J 11 bases; bases outside gene matches: 6. There are 13 residues in the CDR3. Germline V CDR1 and CDR2: KGHSH, LQKENI. CDR3 in DNA: TGTGCCAGCTCACCACGGACAGGGTGGGCGGCTTTCTTT. The encoded protein is CASSPRTGWAAFF. Looking up the rest from reference TRBV18 and TRBJ1-1 gives the full variable domain: NAGVMQNPRHLVRRRGQEARLRCSPMKGHSHVYWYRQLPEEGLKFMVYLQKENIIDESGMPKERFSAEFPKEGPSILRIQQVVRGDSAAYFCASSPRTGWAAFFGQGTRLTVV.

This chain joins TRBV7-9 and TRBJ2-7; 12 bases are shared with TRBD2. The germline CDR1 and CDR2 sequences are SEHNR and FQNEAQ (reference sequence). V lost 5 bases, J lost 5 bases, and 4 bases stayed unmatched. This CDR3 comprises 14 residues. The CDR3 spells CASSPSGRGNEQYV. DNA for the CDR3: TGTGCCAGCAGCCCTAGCGGGAGGGGAAACGAGCAGTACGTC.

This chain uses TRBV24-1 with TRBJ2-3; a weak D match, TRBD1 (6 bases). Germline values: CDR1 KGHDR, CDR2 SFDVKD. V lost 3 bases and J lost 1, with 10 bases in between. This CDR3 is built from 15 residues. DNA for the CDR3: TGTGCCACCAGTGATCCTAACAGGGGCACAGATACGCAGTATTTT. It codes for CATSDPNRGTDTQYF.

This clone was recorded a few times. The chain links TRBV6-1 to TRBJ1-5; D remains unclear. The CDR3 totals 16 residues. V was trimmed by 2 bases and J by 0 bases, leaving 11 bases between them. Germline assignment: CDR1 MNHNS and CDR2 SASEGT. This CDR3 reads CASSELARASNQPQHF. CDR3 nucleotides: TGTGCCAGCAGTGAATTGGCGAGGGCTAGCAATCAGCCCCAGCATTTT.

This rearrangement joins TRBV5-4 to TRBJ2-7; unclear D gene. Trimming removed 1 base from V and 2 bases from J, with 10 bases in between. Germline loops: CDR1 SGHNT, CDR2 YYREEE (reference sequence). CDR3 size: 14 residues. CDR3 sequence: CASSLLGSTYEQYF. CDR3 DNA: TGTGCCAGCAGCTTGCTCGGGTCCACCTACGAGCAGTACTTC.

The chain joins TRBV6-1 to TRBJ2-5, with 10 bases lining up with TRBD2. From germline, CDR1 is MNHNS and CDR2 SASEGT. V gave up 3 bases and J gave up 2 bases; unmatched junction bases: 6. The CDR3 has 16 amino acids. The CDR3 spells CASSDRAGGRQETQYF. Here the CDR3 DNA reads TGTGCCAGCAGTGATCGAGCGGGAGGGCGACAAGAGACCCAGTACTTC.

V gene TRBV5-1 combines with J gene TRBJ2-7; TRBD2 aligns across 16 bases. The CDR3 sequence is 19 residues long. Per the germline V gene, CDR1 is SGHRS and CDR2 is YFSETQ. After removal of 4 bases from V and 0 bases from J, the junction contained 10 bases not matched to a gene. The CDR3 is CASSLRAGLAGGSSYEQYF. The CDR3 coding sequence is TGCGCCAGCAGCCTGAGAGCGGGACTAGCGGGAGGGAGCTCCTACGAGCAGTACTTC.

The genes are TRBV6-1 and TRBJ1-1; maybe TRBD1 (6 bases). CDR3 length equals 12 residues. The germline gives CDR1 MNHNS, CDR2 SASEGT. Trimming cost V 5 bases and J 7 bases, with 11 bases left between them. In DNA form, the CDR3 reads TGTGCCAGCAGTTGGACAGAAGATGAAGCTTTCTTT. This sequence encodes CASSWTEDEAFF.